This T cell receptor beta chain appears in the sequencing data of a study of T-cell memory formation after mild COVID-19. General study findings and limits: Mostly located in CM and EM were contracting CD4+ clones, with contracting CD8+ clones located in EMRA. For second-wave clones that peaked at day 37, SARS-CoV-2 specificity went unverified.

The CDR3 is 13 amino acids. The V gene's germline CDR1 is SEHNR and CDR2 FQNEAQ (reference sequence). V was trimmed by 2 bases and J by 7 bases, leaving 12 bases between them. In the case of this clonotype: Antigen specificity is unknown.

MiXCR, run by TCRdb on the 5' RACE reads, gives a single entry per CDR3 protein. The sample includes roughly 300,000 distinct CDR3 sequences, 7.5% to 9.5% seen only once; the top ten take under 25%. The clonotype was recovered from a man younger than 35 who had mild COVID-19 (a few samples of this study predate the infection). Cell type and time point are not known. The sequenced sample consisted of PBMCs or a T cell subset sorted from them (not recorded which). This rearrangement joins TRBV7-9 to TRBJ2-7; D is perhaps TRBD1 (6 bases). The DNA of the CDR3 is TGTGCCAGCAGCTTAATTGGGGGCAGGGAGCAGTACTTC. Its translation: CASSLIGGREQYF.